Below are 14 T cell receptor beta chains sequenced from a single sample in a study of T cells in Graves' hyperthyroidism and ophthalmopathy. Using RNA transcripts as the source, TCR beta CDR3 regions were amplified. RT-PCR in the first round (using the HTBI primer set) targeted the TCR CDR3. TCRdb analysed the multiplex PCR reads with MiXCR anew, one entry per CDR3 protein. Of about 590,000 distinct CDR3 sequences listed, 15% to 18% are singletons. The source material was blood. The receptors here all came from a woman aged 30 to 39 with Graves' hyperthyroidism.

At least ten counts were recorded for this clonotype. This sequence joins TRBV2 and TRBJ2-7, with 9 bases lining up with TRBD2. CDR1 SNHLY and CDR2 FYNNEI come from the germline V gene. The CDR3 covers 16 residues. The V and J ends lost 7 bases and 5 bases, in that order; junction bases with no gene match: 15. CDR3: CASTGGLAGNHHEQYF. The DNA for the CDR3 is TGTGCCAGCACCGGTGGGCTAGCGGGGAATCATCACGAGCAGTACTTC.

This rearrangement joins TRBV18 to TRBJ2-6; the D gene is possibly TRBD2 (6 bases). Trimming removed 2 bases from V and 4 bases from J, with 12 bases in between. Germline V gives CDR1 KGHSH, CDR2 LQKENI. The length of the CDR3 is 16 residues. CDR3 loop: CASSPWEASGANVLTF. Here the CDR3 DNA reads TGTGCCAGCTCACCATGGGAGGCTTCCGGGGCCAACGTCCTGACTTTC.

This clonotype was counted ten times or more. This chain connects TRBV18 to TRBJ2-7; the D gene could be TRBD1 or TRBD2 (5 bases each). Trimming took off 4 bases at V and 3 bases at J, with 7 bases between the two ends. The CDR3 extends over 12 amino acids. In germline, CDR1 is KGHSH, CDR2 LQKENI. The CDR3 DNA sequence: TGTGCCAGCTCACGGGACGTCTACGAGCAGTACTTC. Translated, it gives CASSRDVYEQYF.

Ten or more counts support this clonotype. The chain joins TRBV12-5 to TRBJ2-1; no clear D. Between the trimmed V and J ends, which lost 2 bases and 4 bases, there was a span of 15 bases. The CDR3 extends over 16 amino acids. Looked up from germline, CDR1 is LGHNT and CDR2 is FRNRAP. The CDR3 coding sequence is TGTGCTAGTGGTTTGCCTCTGTTGGCGGAATACAATGAGCAGTTCTTC. Translated: CASGLPLLAEYNEQFF.

This CDR3 reads CATSDSPQGFGTQYF. The CDR3, as DNA: TGTGCCACCAGTGATAGCCCCCAGGGGTTTGGGACCCAGTACTTC. V usage is TRBV24-1 and J usage is TRBJ2-5; D is perhaps TRBD1 (6 bases). The germline CDR1 and CDR2 sequences are KGHDR and SFDVKD. CDR3 length: 15 amino acids. Trimming took off 3 bases at V and 7 bases at J, with 17 bases between the two ends.

As DNA, the CDR3 is TGTGCCAACAGACAGGGATCCCTCTGGAATTCACCCCTCCACTTT. This encodes CANRQGSLWNSPLHF. The genes are TRBV6-1 and TRBJ1-6; TRBD1 aligns across 7 bases. The junction had 13 bases not matched to a gene; V was cut back by 10 bases and J by 7 bases. This CDR3 has 15 residues. CDR1 and CDR2 (germline): MNHNS, SASEGT.

J is TRBJ2-6 and V is TRBV11-1; 8 bases map to TRBD1. The V and J ends lost 4 bases and 1 base, in that order; junction bases with no gene match: 6. CDR1 and CDR2 from the germline V gene are SGHAT and FQDESV (reference sequence). CDR3 length: 17 amino acids. CDR3 residues: CASSSWDRPSGANVLTF. CDR3 DNA sequence: TGTGCCAGCAGCTCCTGGGACAGGCCTTCTGGGGCCAACGTCCTGACTTTC.

This clonotype was detected only a few times. This chain connects TRBV18 to TRBJ2-7, with 8 bases that match TRBD2. The germline CDR1 and CDR2 sequences are KGHSH and LQKENI. Trimming removed 1 base from V and 3 bases from J; junction bases left unmatched: 8. This CDR3 has 16 amino acids. The CDR3 protein is CASSPRDSGASYEQYF. The CDR3, as DNA: TGTGCCAGCTCACCACGCGATAGCGGGGCTAGCTACGAGCAGTACTTC.

This clonotype was counted at least ten times. The chain joins TRBV29-1 to TRBJ2-7; perhaps TRBD2 as D (6 bases). V was clipped by 4 bases and J by 0 bases, with 13 bases between them. This CDR3 has 14 amino acids. Per germline, CDR1 SQVTM and CDR2 ANQGSEA. CDR3 amino acids: CSVGGTQDSYEQYF. The CDR3 nucleotides read TGCAGCGTTGGCGGGACGCAGGACTCCTACGAGCAGTACTTC.

V is TRBV6-2 or TRBV6-3 and J is TRBJ2-1; 12 positions agree with TRBD2. This CDR3 region has 17 residues. Germline-derived CDR1 and CDR2 are MNHEY and SVGEGT. V trimming: 6 bases; J trimming: 5 bases; junction bases outside the gene matches: 11. The CDR3 nucleotides read TGTGCCAGCAGACGACTAGCGGGAGTCTCTGGGCACAATGAGCAGTTCTTC. It translates to CASRRLAGVSGHNEQFF.

V and J are TRBV19 and TRBJ2-1, with 10 nucleotides matching TRBD2. J gave up 0 bases and V 5 bases, and 10 bases lay outside the gene matches. The CDR3 is 18 residues long. Germline CDR1 reads LNHDA; CDR2 reads SQIVND (reference sequence). The CDR3 protein is CASSRDPVAGGSYNEQFF. The CDR3 coding sequence is TGTGCCAGTAGTCGCGACCCGGTAGCGGGGGGCTCCTACAATGAGCAGTTCTTC.

This rearrangement joins TRBV24-1 to TRBJ2-7; possibly TRBD1 for D (5 bases). The CDR3 runs 14 residues. Germline V gene lookup returns CDR1 KGHDR and CDR2 SFDVKD. The ends were cut back, 8 bases at V and 4 bases at J, with 17 bases in the middle. CDR3 DNA sequence: TGTGCCACCAATCATGACAGCACTCTTTACGAGCAGTACTTC. As protein: CATNHDSTLYEQYF.

This clonotype was seen many times. The V and J genes are TRBV3-1 and TRBJ2-5; 10 bases align to TRBD2. V shed 3 bases, J shed 5 bases, and the junction held 9 bases outside the gene matches. Looked up from germline, CDR1 is LGHDT and CDR2 is YNNKEL (reference sequence). The length of the CDR3 is 16 residues. In nucleotides, the CDR3 is TGTGCCAGCAGCCATGAGTCGACAGCGGGAGGGGAGACCCAGTACTTC. Protein: CASSHESTAGGETQYF.

This clonotype was seen repeatedly, ten times or more. The CDR3 reads CSATRQGGTDTQYF. As DNA, the CDR3 is TGCAGTGCGACCAGACAGGGGGGCACAGATACGCAGTATTTT. The J gene is TRBJ2-3, the V gene TRBV20-1, with 9 bases lining up with TRBD1. V dropped 6 bases and J dropped 1; count of bases not matched to a gene: 5. This CDR3 spans 14 amino acids. The germline V gene has CDR1 DFQATT and CDR2 SNEGSKA (reference sequence).